This T cell receptor (beta chain) was documented in a study of high-grade serous ovarian cancer treatment subgroups (dated by TCRdb to the early 2020s). Background on the whole study: On average, each sample produced about 14,000 sequencing reads and about 7,000 unique TCR beta rearrangements. The study profiled TCR beta repertoires in high-grade serous ovarian cancer patients grouped by complete gross resection or neoadjuvant chemotherapy response under a laparoscopic triage algorithm. The 30-patient cohort included some ten patients with no residual disease after primary surgery (R0), some ten excellent NACT responders, and some ten poor NACT responders. One primary tumor sample and two metastatic tumor samples were contributed by each patient, so that 90 to 100 samples were obtained in total.

Tumor samples were obtained before definitive surgery or chemotherapy. Genomic DNA extraction was performed by the MD Anderson Biospecimen Extraction Resource, and TCR sequencing was carried out by the MD Anderson Cancer Genomics Laboratory. The CDR1 and CDR2 encoded by the germline V gene are LGHNA and YNFKEQ. For this chain, trimming is 4 bases at the V end and 0 bases at the J end, and the number of junction bases without a gene match is 13. The CDR3 holds 18 amino acids from the cysteine to the phenylalanine. Left in the record is the CDR3 DNA by itself, 54 bases read in frame from the first base. High-throughput TCR profiling via ImmunoSEQ was performed on the roughly 81 tumor samples. As for the authors' bioinformatics: To measure repertoire diversity, the metrics used were richness (unique productive sequences), clonality, evenness and relatedness, and the Bhattacharyya coefficient was used to assess similarity between samples. Conclusions stayed consistent in a sensitivity analysis that left out TCRs with fewer than two reads. In TCRdb, the immuneACCESS table is reduced to in-frame sequences with V and J assigned. These tables do not hold every clone; where another copy was compared, an unresolved V gene accounts for under half, and the others remain unexplained. V and J calls plus clone size are reproduced from that table; the DNA served to infer D and trimming. The sample records about 8,000 clones, approximately 62% of which are singletons. Clones ranked in the top ten supply around 6.2% of the sample.

Paper-wide results and their limitations: TCR clonal relatedness correlated positively with neoantigen level and, by trend, with copy number variation and mutation load from whole-genome sequencing. Because bulk tumor TCR sequencing provided no spatial information, insight into HGSC tumor complexity and diversity was limited. Repertoire similarity between tumors from the same patient ranged from roughly 0.095 to 0.85, while tumors from different patients showed almost no similarity. The TCR repertoire analyses centered on CDR3, leaving CDR1 and CDR2 unanalyzed.

A note on this clone: No antigen is known for it. There are no base qualities to consult, and no much larger clone falls within one base.

Sequencing was done on a sample of tumor tissue. The V gene is TRBV4-2 and the J gene is TRBJ2-3; 7 middle bases align to TRBD2. This clonotype was sampled from a human donor with high-grade serous ovarian cancer. CDR3 reads: CASSRARLSGPSTDTQYF. The base sequence is TGTGCCAGCAGCCGCGCCCGCCTTAGCGGGCCTAGCACAGATACGCAGTATTTT.